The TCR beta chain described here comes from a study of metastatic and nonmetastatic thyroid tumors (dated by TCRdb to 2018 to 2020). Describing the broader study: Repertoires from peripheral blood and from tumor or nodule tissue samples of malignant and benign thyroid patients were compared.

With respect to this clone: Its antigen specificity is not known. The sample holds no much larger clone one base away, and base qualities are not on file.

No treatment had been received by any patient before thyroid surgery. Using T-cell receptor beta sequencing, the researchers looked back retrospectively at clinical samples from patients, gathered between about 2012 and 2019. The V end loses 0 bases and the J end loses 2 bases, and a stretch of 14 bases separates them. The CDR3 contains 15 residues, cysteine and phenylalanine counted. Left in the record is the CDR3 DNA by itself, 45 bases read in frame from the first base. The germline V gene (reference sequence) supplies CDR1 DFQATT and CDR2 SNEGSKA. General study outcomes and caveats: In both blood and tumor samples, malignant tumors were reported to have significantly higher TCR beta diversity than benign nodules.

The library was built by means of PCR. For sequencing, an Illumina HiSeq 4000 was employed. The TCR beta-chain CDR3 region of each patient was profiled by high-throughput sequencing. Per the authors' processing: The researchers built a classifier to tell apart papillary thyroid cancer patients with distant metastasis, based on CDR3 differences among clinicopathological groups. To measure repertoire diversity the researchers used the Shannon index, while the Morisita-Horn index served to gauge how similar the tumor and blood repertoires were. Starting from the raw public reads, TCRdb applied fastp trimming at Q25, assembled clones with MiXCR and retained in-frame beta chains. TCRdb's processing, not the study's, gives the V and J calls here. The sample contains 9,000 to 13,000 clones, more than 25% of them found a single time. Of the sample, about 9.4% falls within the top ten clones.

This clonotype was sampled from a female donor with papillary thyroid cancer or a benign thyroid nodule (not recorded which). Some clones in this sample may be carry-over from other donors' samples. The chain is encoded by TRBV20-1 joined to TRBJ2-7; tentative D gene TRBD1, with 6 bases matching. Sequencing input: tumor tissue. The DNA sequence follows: TGCAGTGCTAGAGATCGGGCAGGGGTCCCCTACGAGCAGTACTTC. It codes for CSARDRAGVPYEQYF.